The clone carrying this T cell receptor beta chain was counted only a few times. Its target is unknown. Each cell subset's genomic DNA was divided evenly among several immunoSEQ plates. Repertoires were generated with immunoSEQ multiplex PCR, while TCRdb's copy carries only in-frame clones and drops some. This table holds about 1 million clones, more than 60% found once. These data are taken from a study of shared clonotypes between healthy human individuals. Study-level results: Blood was the only sampled material, and tissue repertoires likely differ. Among the subsets, naive ones generally showed larger estimated richness than memory ones.

J was trimmed by 8 bases and V by 8 bases; bases with no gene match: 8. Germline loops: CDR1 WSHSY, CDR2 SAAADI. The CDR3 runs 15 residues. Source material: memory CD4+ T cells sorted from blood. The subset was: CD45RA-negative fraction. The gene calls are TRBV10-2 and TRBJ2-1; 14 nucleotides align to TRBD2. The sequence was obtained from a man younger than 35 in good health. CDR3 sequence reads: CASRGTSGSVDEQFF. In nucleotides, the CDR3 is TGCGCCAGCCGGGGGACTAGCGGGAGTGTCGATGAGCAGTTCTTC.